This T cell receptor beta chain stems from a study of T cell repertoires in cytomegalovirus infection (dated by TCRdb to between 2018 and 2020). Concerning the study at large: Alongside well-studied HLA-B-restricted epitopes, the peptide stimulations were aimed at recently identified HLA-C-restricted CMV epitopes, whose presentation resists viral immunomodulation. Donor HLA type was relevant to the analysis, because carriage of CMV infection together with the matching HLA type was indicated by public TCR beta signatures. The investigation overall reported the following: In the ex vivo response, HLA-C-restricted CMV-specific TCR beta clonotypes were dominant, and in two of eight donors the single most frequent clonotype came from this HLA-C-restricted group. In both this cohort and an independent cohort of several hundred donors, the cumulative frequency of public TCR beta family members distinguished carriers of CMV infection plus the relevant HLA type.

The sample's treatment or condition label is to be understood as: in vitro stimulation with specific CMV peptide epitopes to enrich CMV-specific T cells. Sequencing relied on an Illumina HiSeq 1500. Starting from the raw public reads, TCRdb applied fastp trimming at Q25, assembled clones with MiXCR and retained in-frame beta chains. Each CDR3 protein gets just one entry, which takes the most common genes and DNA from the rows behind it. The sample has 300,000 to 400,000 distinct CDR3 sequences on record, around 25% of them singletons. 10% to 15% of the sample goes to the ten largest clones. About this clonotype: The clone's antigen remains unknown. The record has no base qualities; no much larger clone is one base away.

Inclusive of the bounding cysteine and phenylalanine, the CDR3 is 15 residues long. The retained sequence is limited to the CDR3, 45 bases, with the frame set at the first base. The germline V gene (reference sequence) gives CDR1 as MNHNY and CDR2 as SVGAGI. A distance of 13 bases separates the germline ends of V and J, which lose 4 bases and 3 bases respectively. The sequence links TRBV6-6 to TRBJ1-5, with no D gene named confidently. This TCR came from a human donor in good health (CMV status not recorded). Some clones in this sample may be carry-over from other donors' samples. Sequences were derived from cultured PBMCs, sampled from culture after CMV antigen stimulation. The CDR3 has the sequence CASSSDVPNNQPQHF. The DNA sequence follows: TGTGCCAGCAGTTCCGACGTACCCAACAATCAGCCCCAGCATTTT.